The source of this T cell receptor beta chain is a study of PD-1 blockade in classical Hodgkin lymphoma. The wider study: Patients got intravenous nivolumab 3 mg/kg every 2 weeks.

The CDR3 extends over 14 amino acids. Trimming cost V 5 bases and J 9 bases; bases outside gene matches: 8. The V gene's germline CDR1 is MNHNS and CDR2 SASEGT. Findings and caveats of the study: Complete responders' baseline diversity resembled that of newly diagnosed patients.

Described time point: cycle 4 day 1 (C4D1), after more than five weeks of nivolumab. Following autologous stem cell transplantation, relapse occurred in every patient, and exposure to brentuximab vedotin varied. Sequencing was performed with immunoSEQ multiplex PCR; in TCRdb, only in-frame clones are kept and a portion is missing. The table includes tens of thousands of clones, around 90% detected once. In regard to this clone: The antigen is undetermined.

The chain employs TRBV6-1 and TRBJ2-2; 8 nucleotides align to TRBD2. This clonotype originated in a human donor with classical Hodgkin lymphoma. This specimen was peripheral blood mononuclear cells (PBMCs), taken before the fourth cycle of nivolumab. The CDR3 region has the DNA TGTGCCAGCAGTCCCGGGGGGGGGTTCCGGGAGCTGTTTTTT. Amino acid sequence: CASSPGGGFRELFF.